This TCR beta chain originates from a study of read filtering for tumor transcriptome and immune sequencing. Study-level information: R-ISS stage counts were under 10 for I, about 15 for II, 7 for III. DNase treatment preceded whole-transcriptome library preparation.

This clonotype was counted only a few times. The library was built from 400 ng RNA with molecular barcoded adaptors for alpha/delta and beta/gamma chains. Via MiXCR, TCRdb re-called the reads, giving one row per CDR3 protein. Among tens of thousands of distinct CDR3 sequences, roughly 13% were seen once, and the ten largest hold less than 35%. The TCR comes from a donor over 35 with multiple myeloma. Sequenced sample: a population of CD138-negative cells sorted from bone marrow.

CDR3 DNA sequence: TGTGCCAGCAGCCAAGTAAGGGGACAGGGGTCTGGGGCCAACGTCCTGACTTTC. Amino acids: CASSQVRGQGSGANVLTF. V is TRBV3-1 and J is TRBJ2-6, with 10 nucleotides matching TRBD1. CDR3 size: 18 residues. Germline assignment: CDR1 LGHDT and CDR2 YNNKEL (reference sequence). The junction had 4 bases not matched to a gene; V was cut back by 1 base and J by 1 base.